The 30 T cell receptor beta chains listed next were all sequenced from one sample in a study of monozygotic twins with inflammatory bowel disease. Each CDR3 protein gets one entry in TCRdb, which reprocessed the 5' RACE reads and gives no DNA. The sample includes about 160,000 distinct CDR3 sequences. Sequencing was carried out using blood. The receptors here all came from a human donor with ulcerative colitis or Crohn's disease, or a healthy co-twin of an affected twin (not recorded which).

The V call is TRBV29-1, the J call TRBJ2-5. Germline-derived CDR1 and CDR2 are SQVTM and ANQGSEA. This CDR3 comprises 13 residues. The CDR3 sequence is CSVAPGSQETQYF.

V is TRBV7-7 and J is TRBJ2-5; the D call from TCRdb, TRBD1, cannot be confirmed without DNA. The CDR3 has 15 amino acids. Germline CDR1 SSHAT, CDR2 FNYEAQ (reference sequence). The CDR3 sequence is CASSLDQGSYETQYF.

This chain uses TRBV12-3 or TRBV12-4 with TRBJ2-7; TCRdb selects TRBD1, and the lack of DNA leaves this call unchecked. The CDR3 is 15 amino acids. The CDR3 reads CASSATQGWYGEQYF.

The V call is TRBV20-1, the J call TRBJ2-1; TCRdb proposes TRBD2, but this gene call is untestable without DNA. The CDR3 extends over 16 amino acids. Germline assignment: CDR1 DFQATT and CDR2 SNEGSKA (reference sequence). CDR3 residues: CSARDSWGGSYNEQFF.

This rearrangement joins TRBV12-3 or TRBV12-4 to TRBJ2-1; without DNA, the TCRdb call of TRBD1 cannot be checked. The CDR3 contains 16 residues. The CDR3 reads CASSSPGDPRWNEQFF.

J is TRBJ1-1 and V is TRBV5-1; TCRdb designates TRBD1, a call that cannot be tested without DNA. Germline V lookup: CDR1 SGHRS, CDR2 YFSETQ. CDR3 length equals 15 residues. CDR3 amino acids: CASKGQSIVNTEAFF. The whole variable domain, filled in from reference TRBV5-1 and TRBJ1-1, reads KAGVTQTPRYLIKTRGQQVTLSCSPISGHRSVSWYQQTPGQGLQFLFEYFSETQRNKGNFPGRFSGRQFSNSRSEMNVSTLELGDSALYLCASKGQSIVNTEAFFGQGTRLTVV.

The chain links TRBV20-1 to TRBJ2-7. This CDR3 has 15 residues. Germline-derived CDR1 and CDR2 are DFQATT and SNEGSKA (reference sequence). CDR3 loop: CSALDGRKSSYEQYF.

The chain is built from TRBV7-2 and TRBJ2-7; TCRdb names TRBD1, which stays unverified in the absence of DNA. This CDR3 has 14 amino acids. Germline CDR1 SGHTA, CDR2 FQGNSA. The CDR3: CASSSLNGGYEQYF.

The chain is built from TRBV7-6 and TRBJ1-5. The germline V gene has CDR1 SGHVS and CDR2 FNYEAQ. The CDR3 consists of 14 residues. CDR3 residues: CASSLVQGGQPQHF.

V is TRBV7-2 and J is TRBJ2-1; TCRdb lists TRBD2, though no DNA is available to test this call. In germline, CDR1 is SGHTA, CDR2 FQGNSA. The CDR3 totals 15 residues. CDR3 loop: CASSSPTSRPFEQFF.

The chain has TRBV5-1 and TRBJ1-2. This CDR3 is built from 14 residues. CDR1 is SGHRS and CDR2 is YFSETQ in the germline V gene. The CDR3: CASSLQEGIYGYTF.

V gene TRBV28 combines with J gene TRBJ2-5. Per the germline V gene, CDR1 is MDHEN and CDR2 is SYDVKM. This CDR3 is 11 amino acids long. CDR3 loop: CASSFVETQYF. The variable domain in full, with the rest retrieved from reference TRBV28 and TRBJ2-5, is DVKVTQSSRYLVKRTGEKVFLECVQDMDHENMFWYRQDPGLGLRLIYFSYDVKMKEKGDIPEGYSVSREKKERFSLILESASTNQTSMYLCASSFVETQYFGPGTRLLVL.

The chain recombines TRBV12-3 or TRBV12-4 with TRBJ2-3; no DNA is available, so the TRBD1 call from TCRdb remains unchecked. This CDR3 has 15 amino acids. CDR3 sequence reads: CASSYTGDVRDTQYF.

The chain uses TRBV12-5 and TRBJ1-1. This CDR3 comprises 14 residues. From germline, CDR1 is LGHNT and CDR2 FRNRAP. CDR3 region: CASGLTEMNTEAFF.

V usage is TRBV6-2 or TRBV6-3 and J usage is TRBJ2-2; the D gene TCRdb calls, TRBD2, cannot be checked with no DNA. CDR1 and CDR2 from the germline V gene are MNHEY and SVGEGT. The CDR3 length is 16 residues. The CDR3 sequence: CASTPGVAGVIGELFF.

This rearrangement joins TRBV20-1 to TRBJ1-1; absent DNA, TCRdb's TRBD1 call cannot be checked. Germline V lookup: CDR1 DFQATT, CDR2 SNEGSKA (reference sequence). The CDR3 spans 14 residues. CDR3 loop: CSARARAMNTEAFF.

The CDR3: CASSYISGNTEAFF. The rearrangement links TRBV6-5 to TRBJ1-1. Germline V gives CDR1 MNHEY, CDR2 SVGAGI. The CDR3 consists of 14 residues.

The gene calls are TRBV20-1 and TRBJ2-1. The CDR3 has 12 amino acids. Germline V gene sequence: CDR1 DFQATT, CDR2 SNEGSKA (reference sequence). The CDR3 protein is CSARDLDNEQFF.

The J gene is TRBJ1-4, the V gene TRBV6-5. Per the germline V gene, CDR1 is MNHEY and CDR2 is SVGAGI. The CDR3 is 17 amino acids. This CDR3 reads CASSSVEGGGTNEKLFF.

CDR3 residues: CASSQATGGYTF. The chain links TRBV3-1 to TRBJ1-2. This CDR3 contains 12 residues. Per germline, CDR1 LGHDT and CDR2 YNNKEL (reference sequence).

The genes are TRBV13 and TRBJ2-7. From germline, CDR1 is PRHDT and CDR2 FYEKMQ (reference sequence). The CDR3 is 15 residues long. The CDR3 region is CASSSDSAGLYEQYF. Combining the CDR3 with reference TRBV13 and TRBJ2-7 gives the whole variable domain AAGVIQSPRHLIKEKRETATLKCYPIPRHDTVYWYQQGPGQDPQFLISFYEKMQSDKGSIPDRFSAQQFSDYHSELNMSSLELGDSALYFCASSSDSAGLYEQYFGPGTRLTVT.

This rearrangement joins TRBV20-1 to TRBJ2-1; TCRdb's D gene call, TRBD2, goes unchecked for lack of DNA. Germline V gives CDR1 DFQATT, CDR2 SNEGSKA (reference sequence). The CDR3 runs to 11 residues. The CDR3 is CSVANHNEQFF.

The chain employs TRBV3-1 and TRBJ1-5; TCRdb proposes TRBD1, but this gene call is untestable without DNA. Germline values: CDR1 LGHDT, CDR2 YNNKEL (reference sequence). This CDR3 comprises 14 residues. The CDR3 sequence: CASSSRTGNQPQHF.

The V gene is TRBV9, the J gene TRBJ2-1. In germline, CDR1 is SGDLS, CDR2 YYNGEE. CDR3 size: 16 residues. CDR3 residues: CASSIRTVSSYNEQFF.

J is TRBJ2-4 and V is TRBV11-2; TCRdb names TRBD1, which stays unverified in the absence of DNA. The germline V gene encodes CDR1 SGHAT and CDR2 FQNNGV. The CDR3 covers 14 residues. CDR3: CASSLQGRIGIQYF.

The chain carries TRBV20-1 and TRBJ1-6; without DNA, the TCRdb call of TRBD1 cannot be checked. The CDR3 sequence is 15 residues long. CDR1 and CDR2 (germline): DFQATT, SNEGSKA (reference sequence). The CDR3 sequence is CSARALGQTPGSLHF.

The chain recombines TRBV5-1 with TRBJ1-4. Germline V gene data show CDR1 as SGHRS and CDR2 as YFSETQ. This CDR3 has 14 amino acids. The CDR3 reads CASSLSSSNEKLFF.

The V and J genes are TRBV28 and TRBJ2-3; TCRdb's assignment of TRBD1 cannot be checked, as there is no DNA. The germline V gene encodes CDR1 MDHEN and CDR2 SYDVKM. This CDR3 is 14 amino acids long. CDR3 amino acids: CASSFSRVTDTQYF.

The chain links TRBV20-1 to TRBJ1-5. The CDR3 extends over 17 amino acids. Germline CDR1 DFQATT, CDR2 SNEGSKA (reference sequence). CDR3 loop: CSAFSGTPTGGSEPQHF.

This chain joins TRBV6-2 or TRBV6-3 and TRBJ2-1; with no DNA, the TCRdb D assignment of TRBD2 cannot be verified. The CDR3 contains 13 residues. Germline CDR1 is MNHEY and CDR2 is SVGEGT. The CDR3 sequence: CASSDSTSGEQFF.